The clone carrying this T cell receptor (beta chain) was recorded many times. Its antigen remains unidentified. The data were taken from a study of T-cell reconstitution after alpha-beta-depleted transplantation in children. Findings of the study overall: Where alpha-beta T cells came from about two months after transplant was reportedly several hundred expanded graft clones. T-cell counts and diversity were attributed mostly to newly produced T cells one year after transplant.

Unique molecular identifiers were incorporated into the prepared TCRbeta library. TCRdb redid the calling of the PCR reads with MiXCR, one entry per CDR3 protein. The data contain roughly 250,000 distinct CDR3 sequences, 8.2% of them singletons. The CDR3 is 14 residues long. The V gene's germline CDR1 is KGHSH and CDR2 LQKENI. The V end lost 3 bases, the J end lost 0 bases, and 8 bases lay between the germline ends. This receptor was taken from a male patient under 18 who had a stem cell transplant for acute lymphoblastic leukemia, so the T cells may come from the graft donor. The chain joins TRBV18 to TRBJ1-1, with D hard to call. This specimen was PBMCs, mostly from graft donor cells, taken 180 days after TCRalphabeta/CD19-depleted stem cell transplant. CDR3 protein: CASSPLLMNTEAFF. As DNA, the CDR3 is TGTGCCAGCTCACCCCTCCTCATGAACACTGAAGCTTTCTTT.